This T cell receptor beta chain was found in a study of blood T cell repertoires in COVID-19. CDR1 is LNHNV and CDR2 is YYDKDF in the germline V gene (reference sequence). The CDR3 extends over 18 amino acids. The trim removed 0 bases at V and 0 bases at J, leaving 4 bases unmatched. Here immunoSEQ multiplex PCR was the method, and the copy in TCRdb shows in-frame clones only, minus some. The sample lists a few hundred thousand clones; 70% to 85% were seen once. The receptor was derived from a woman in her thirties or forties who had recovered from COVID-19. The chain uses TRBV15 and TRBJ2-6; TRBD1 matches 8 bases. Material: peripheral blood. The CDR3, as DNA: TGTGCCACCAGCAGAGACATCGACAGGGGCTCTGGGGCCAACGTCCTGACTTTC. This gives the protein CATSRDIDRGSGANVLTF.